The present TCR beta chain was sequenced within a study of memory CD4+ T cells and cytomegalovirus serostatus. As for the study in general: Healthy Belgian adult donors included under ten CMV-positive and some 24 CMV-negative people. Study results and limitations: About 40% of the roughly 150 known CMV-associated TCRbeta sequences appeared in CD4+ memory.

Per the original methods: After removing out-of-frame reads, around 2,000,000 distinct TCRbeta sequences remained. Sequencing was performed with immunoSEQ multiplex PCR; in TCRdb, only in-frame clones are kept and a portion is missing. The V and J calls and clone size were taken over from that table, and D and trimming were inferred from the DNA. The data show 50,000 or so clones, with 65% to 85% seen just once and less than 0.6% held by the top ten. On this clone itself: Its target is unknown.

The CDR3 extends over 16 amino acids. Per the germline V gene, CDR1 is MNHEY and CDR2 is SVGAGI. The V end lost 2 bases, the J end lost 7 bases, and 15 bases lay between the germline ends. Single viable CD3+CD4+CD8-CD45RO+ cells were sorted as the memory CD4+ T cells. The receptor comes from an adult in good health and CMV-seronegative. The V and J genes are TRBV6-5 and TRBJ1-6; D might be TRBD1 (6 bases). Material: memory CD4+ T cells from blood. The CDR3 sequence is CASSYRTGMGNSPLHF. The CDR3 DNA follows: TGTGCCAGCAGTTACCGTACAGGGATGGGGAATTCACCCCTCCACTTT.